The 18 T cell receptor beta chains below all came from one sample that was sequenced in a study of cytomegalovirus exposure and HLA in healthy donors. The PCR was carried out with 60 Vbeta primers and 13 Jbeta primers. Measured with immunoSEQ multiplex PCR; TCRdb has only the in-frame clones, and not every one. The repertoire holds around 90,000 clones, 70% to 85% seen once, with about 4% in the top ten. Material: PBMCs. The receptors shown here come from a man in his fifties in good health and CMV-seronegative.

The chain has TRBV2 and TRBJ2-7, with D possibly being TRBD2 (5 bases). This CDR3 has 14 residues. V lost 1 base, J lost 3 bases, and 10 bases lay in between. Germline assignment: CDR1 SNHLY and CDR2 FYNNEI. The CDR3 is CASSEGPGFYEQYF. The CDR3 DNA follows: TGTGCCAGCAGTGAAGGACCGGGGTTCTACGAGCAGTACTTC.

J is TRBJ2-1 and V is TRBV28, with TRBD2 identical over 7 bases. Trimming took 10 bases from V and 5 from J; bases not matched to a gene: 11. The CDR3 contains 14 residues. CDR1 is MDHEN and CDR2 is SYDVKM in the germline V gene. The CDR3 DNA follows: TGTGCCACCTCCTCCGGGACTACCCACAATGAGCAGTTCTTC. This translates into CATSSGTTHNEQFF.

V gene TRBV7-9 combines with J gene TRBJ2-5, with TRBD2 identical over 9 bases. Losses at the gene ends were 1 base for V and 5 bases for J; bases not matched to a gene: 11. The germline CDR1 and CDR2 sequences are SEHNR and FQNEAQ (reference sequence). There are 17 residues in the CDR3. Here the CDR3 DNA reads TGTGCCAGCAGCTTAGGTCGGGCTAGCGGGACACGGGAGACCCAGTACTTC. It yields the protein CASSLGRASGTRETQYF. Based on the CDR3 plus reference TRBV7-9 and TRBJ2-5, the full variable domain is DTGVSQNPRHKITKRGQNVTFRCDPISEHNRLYWYRQTLGQGPEFLTYFQNEAQLEKSRLLSDRFSAERPKGSFSTLEIQRTEQGDSAMYLCASSLGRASGTRETQYFGPGTRLLVL.

The chain uses TRBV10-3 and TRBJ2-1; 8 bases agree with TRBD2. The V and J ends lost 10 bases and 0 bases, in that order; junction bases with no gene match: 8. Germline V gene sequence: CDR1 ENHRY, CDR2 SYGVKD. This CDR3 is built from 15 residues. The CDR3 sequence is CATRGGGISYNEQFF. In DNA, the CDR3 is TGTGCCACTCGGGGGGGCGGGATCTCCTACAATGAGCAGTTCTTC.

CDR3 sequence: CASSFQGATDTQYF. For the CDR3, the DNA is TGTGCCAGCAGCTTCCAGGGGGCGACAGATACGCAGTATTTT. The gene calls are TRBV13 and TRBJ2-3; 8 nucleotides agree with TRBD1. There are 14 residues in the CDR3. The trim removed 3 bases at V and 3 bases at J, leaving 2 bases unmatched. The V gene's germline CDR1 is PRHDT and CDR2 FYEKMQ (reference sequence).

The rearrangement links TRBV7-9 to TRBJ2-7; no reliable D call. The CDR3 loop spans 14 amino acids. V was clipped by 4 bases and J by 8 bases, with 18 bases between them. CDR1 SEHNR and CDR2 FQNEAQ come from the germline V gene (reference sequence). The CDR3 region has the DNA TGTGCCAGCAGCTCCCCGCCTCTCTCGTACAAGCAGTACTTC. Translating it yields CASSSPPLSYKQYF.

The chain has TRBV6-5 and TRBJ2-7; 9 positions agree with TRBD1. V gave up 6 bases and J gave up 6 bases; unmatched junction bases: 6. Germline V lookup: CDR1 MNHEY, CDR2 SVGAGI. This CDR3 is built from 13 residues. The CDR3 is CASRRGQGGEQYF. The DNA for the CDR3 is TGTGCCAGCAGGCGGGGACAGGGCGGCGAGCAGTACTTC.

The V and J genes are TRBV19 and TRBJ1-2, with no clear D. This CDR3 has 15 residues. Deletions cut 1 base from V and 4 bases from J, with 13 bases between. The germline V gene encodes CDR1 LNHDA and CDR2 SQIVND (reference sequence). CDR3 in DNA: TGTGCCAGTAGTATAGTTAGCGGCAGTGGCTATGGCTACACCTTC. Amino acids: CASSIVSGSGYGYTF.

V is TRBV6-1 and J is TRBJ1-2, with no clear D. From germline, CDR1 is MNHNS and CDR2 SASEGT. V lost 5 bases to trimming and J lost 6 bases, with 13 bases between them. The CDR3 spans 13 residues. DNA of the CDR3: TGTGCCAGCAGTCAACTTTCTGGAGATGGCTACACCTTC. Translated, it gives CASSQLSGDGYTF.

The chain couples TRBV2 to TRBJ2-7; tentatively, D is TRBD1 (5 bases). This CDR3 region has 14 residues. The germline CDR1 and CDR2 sequences are SNHLY and FYNNEI. Trimming shortened V by 8 bases and J by 3 bases, and 17 bases separated the two germline ends. CDR3 nucleotide sequence: TGTGCCAGCCCCTCTCAGGACATTATCTACGAGCAGTACTTC. This sequence encodes CASPSQDIIYEQYF.

The V and J genes are TRBV4-2 and TRBJ2-5; no firm D call. V lost 1 base to trimming and J lost 3 bases, with 6 bases between them. CDR1 and CDR2 from the germline V gene are LGHNA and YNFKEQ. The length of the CDR3 is 13 residues. In nucleotides, the CDR3 is TGTGCCAGCAGCCAAGGACAAAAAGAGACCCAGTACTTC. Amino acid sequence: CASSQGQKETQYF.

On this clone itself: The junction and the germline gene differ at one end; a read error may be behind it. V and J are TRBV5-4 and TRBJ2-1; no clear D gene. Germline assignment: CDR1 SGHNT and CDR2 YYREEE (reference sequence). The CDR3 has 15 residues. CDR3: CASTLGGEAYNEQFF. The CDR3 nucleotides are TGTGCCAGCACCTTGGGCGGAGAGGCCTACAATGAGCAGTTCTTC.

The chain employs TRBV11-1 and TRBJ2-7, with 7 bases lining up with TRBD2. The CDR3 is 13 amino acids. The germline V gene has CDR1 SGHAT and CDR2 FQDESV (reference sequence). V shed 5 bases and J 2 bases; nucleotides not matched to a gene: 3. In DNA form, the CDR3 reads TGTGCCAGCAGCAGTCTAGCGGCCTACGAGCAGTACTTC. Its protein is CASSSLAAYEQYF. The whole variable domain, remainder taken from reference TRBV11-1 and TRBJ2-7, is EAEVAQSPRYKITEKSQAVAFWCDPISGHATLYWYRQILGQGPELLVQFQDESVVDDSQLPKDRFSAERLKGVDSTLKIQPAELGDSAMYLCASSSLAAYEQYFGPGTRLTVT.

The gene calls are TRBV18 and TRBJ2-7; D possibly corresponds to TRBD2 (6 bases). Trimming took 3 bases from V and 5 from J, leaving 14 bases between them. CDR1 and CDR2 from the germline V gene are KGHSH and LQKENI. The CDR3 loop spans 14 amino acids. This CDR3 is CASSPSGVNHEQYF. DNA of the CDR3: TGTGCCAGCTCACCTTCGGGAGTCAACCACGAGCAGTACTTC.

This chain joins TRBV6-5 and TRBJ2-1, with 13 bases fitting TRBD2. Trimming at V came to 3 bases and at J to 4 bases, leaving 3 bases not matched to a gene. This CDR3 has 16 residues. The V gene's germline CDR1 is MNHEY and CDR2 SVGAGI. The CDR3 reads CASSYSGLAGYNEQFF. DNA for the CDR3: TGTGCCAGCAGTTATTCGGGACTAGCGGGATACAATGAGCAGTTCTTC.

The genes are TRBV6-5 and TRBJ1-5, with 9 positions matching TRBD1. This CDR3 is built from 15 residues. CDR1 MNHEY and CDR2 SVGAGI come from the germline V gene. Trimming took 7 bases from V and 8 from J; bases not matched to a gene: 12. The CDR3 region has the DNA TGTGCCAGCACTCAAATGAGGGGACAGGGAGAGCCCCAGCATTTT. Translation gives CASTQMRGQGEPQHF.

Concerning this clone: A read error may produce the germline difference seen at one junction end. This rearrangement joins TRBV7-2 to TRBJ2-3; TRBD2 agrees at 11 bases. This CDR3 region has 15 residues. The germline CDR1 and CDR2 sequences are SGHTA and FQGNSA. CDR3 in DNA: TGTGCCAGCAGCCTAGCGGGAGGCCTAGCAGATACGCAGTATTTT. It translates to CASSLAGGLADTQYF.

This rearrangement joins TRBV5-1 to TRBJ2-1; unclear D gene. The V gene's germline CDR1 is SGHRS and CDR2 YFSETQ. The ends were cut back, 0 bases at V and 3 bases at J, with 10 bases in the middle. CDR3 length equals 15 residues. CDR3 coding DNA: TGCGCCAGCAGCTTGGGAGGTGGCGGCTACAATGAGCAGTTCTTC. Amino acids: CASSLGGGGYNEQFF.